The 20 T cell receptor beta chains given below trace back to one sample, sequenced in a study of identical twins. TCRdb used MiXCR to reprocess the 5' RACE reads, holding one entry per CDR3 protein. The data show hundreds of thousands of distinct CDR3 sequences, approximately 8.3% seen once. Another study also made use of these data, one on yellow fever vaccine responses in identical twins.

Sequencing input: memory (CD45RO+) T cells sorted from blood. These receptors were collected from a woman under 30 in good health.

This rearrangement joins TRBV10-2 to TRBJ2-7; 8 bases match TRBD2. This CDR3 is built from 15 residues. V was pared by 2 bases and J by 1 base, with 4 bases of the junction left unmatched. Germline CDR1 WSHSY, CDR2 SAAADI. The CDR3 coding sequence is TGCGCCAGCAGTGAGCCGAGCGGGAGATCCTACGAGCAGTACTTC. It is translated as CASSEPSGRSYEQYF.

This clonotype was found many times. The V call is TRBV6-4, the J call TRBJ2-1; 13 bases line up with TRBD2. The CDR3 runs 18 residues. V lost 6 bases and J lost 8; bases outside the gene matches: 16. Germline CDR1 MRHNA, CDR2 SNTAGT. The DNA for the CDR3 is TGTGCCAGCAGCGCACTAGCGGGGGGGGCCAGGCGAAAAGATGAGCAGTTCTTC. This encodes CASSALAGGARRKDEQFF.

This clonotype has at least ten counts. The CDR3 sequence is CASSFLGQGSNEQFF. In nucleotides, the CDR3 is TGTGCCAGCAGTTTTTTAGGACAGGGTAGCAATGAGCAGTTCTTC. The rearrangement joins TRBV12-3 or TRBV12-4 to TRBJ2-1; TRBD1 matches 8 bases. This CDR3 has 15 amino acids. V shed 3 bases, J shed 6 bases, and the junction held 7 bases outside the gene matches.

This clonotype was picked up a small number of times. At one of its ends the junction is not consistent with the germline gene, which may arise from a read error. This sequence joins TRBV7-7 and TRBJ2-5, with 9 bases identical to TRBD1. Germline lookup yields CDR1 SSHAT and CDR2 FNYEAQ (reference sequence). The CDR3 consists of 15 residues. The CDR3 sequence is CASSLGDRDVETQYF. The CDR3 nucleotides read TGTGCTAGCAGCTTAGGGGACAGGGACGTCGAGACCCAGTACTTC.

The chain is built from TRBV12-3 or TRBV12-4 and TRBJ1-5, with D maybe TRBD1 (6 bases). Deletions cut 2 bases from V and 7 bases from J, with 12 bases between. This CDR3 is built from 14 residues. CDR3 DNA: TGTGCCAGCAGTTTAAGTGGGGGCCGCCAGCCCCAGCATTTT. Translating gives CASSLSGGRQPQHF.

This clonotype was seen repeatedly, ten times or more. The genes are TRBV2 and TRBJ2-1; 7 bases are shared with TRBD2. The CDR3 extends over 13 amino acids. J lost 5 bases, V lost 8 bases, and 6 bases had no gene match. CDR1 SNHLY and CDR2 FYNNEI come from the germline V gene. The CDR3 nucleotides are TGTGCCAGCTTGCGGGAGCCTCACAATGAGCAGTTCTTC. Its translation is CASLREPHNEQFF.

This clonotype was seen repeatedly, ten times or more. This chain links TRBV7-9 with TRBJ2-2; TRBD1 aligns across 7 bases. After removal of 4 bases from V and 1 base from J, the junction contained 3 bases not matched to a gene. This CDR3 has 15 residues. Germline V gene data show CDR1 as SEHNR and CDR2 as FQNEAQ (reference sequence). CDR3 residues: CASSSWTGNTGELFF. In nucleotides, the CDR3 is TGTGCCAGCAGCTCGTGGACAGGGAACACCGGGGAGCTGTTTTTT. The full variable domain, its missing parts supplied by reference TRBV7-9 and TRBJ2-2, is DTGVSQNPRHKITKRGQNVTFRCDPISEHNRLYWYRQTLGQGPEFLTYFQNEAQLEKSRLLSDRFSAERPKGSFSTLEIQRTEQGDSAMYLCASSSWTGNTGELFFGEGSRLTVL.

This clonotype was counted many times. CDR3 DNA: TGCGCCAGCAAGGCGGACAACCAAGAGACCCAGTACTTC. This encodes CASKADNQETQYF. This chain links TRBV5-1 with TRBJ2-5; D is perhaps TRBD1 (5 bases). CDR3 length: 13 residues. Germline V CDR1 and CDR2: SGHRS, YFSETQ. Trimming left V 6 bases short and J 0 bases short, with 9 bases between. Based on the CDR3 plus reference TRBV5-1 and TRBJ2-5, the full variable domain is KAGVTQTPRYLIKTRGQQVTLSCSPISGHRSVSWYQQTPGQGLQFLFEYFSETQRNKGNFPGRFSGRQFSNSRSEMNVSTLELGDSALYLCASKADNQETQYFGPGTRLLVL.

The table lists this clonotype with a few counts. The gene calls are TRBV3-1 and TRBJ1-1, with D unclear. Trimming stripped 0 bases from V and 4 bases from J, with 12 bases between. The CDR3 contains 15 residues. Looked up from germline, CDR1 is LGHDT and CDR2 is YNNKEL (reference sequence). The CDR3 sequence: CASSQDSRWGTEAFF. In DNA form, the CDR3 reads TGTGCCAGCAGCCAAGATTCGCGATGGGGCACTGAAGCTTTCTTT.

This clonotype appeared many times. The chain recombines TRBV7-6 with TRBJ1-1, with TRBD1 identical over 8 bases. Germline values: CDR1 SGHVS, CDR2 FNYEAQ. Trimming removed 5 bases from V and 0 bases from J; junction bases left unmatched: 5. CDR3 size: 15 residues. CDR3 sequence reads: CASSPRTGLNTEAFF. CDR3 DNA sequence: TGTGCCAGCAGCCCCCGGACAGGGCTGAACACTGAAGCTTTCTTT.

This chain links TRBV9 with TRBJ2-5; 12 bases align to TRBD2. This CDR3 spans 17 amino acids. The junction had 5 bases not matched to a gene; V was cut back by 0 bases and J by 2 bases. CDR1 is SGDLS, CDR2 YYNGEE, per germline. CDR3 loop: CASSVALAGGGQETQYF. DNA for the CDR3: TGTGCCAGCAGCGTAGCACTAGCGGGAGGAGGGCAAGAGACCCAGTACTTC.

The sample holds a few counts of this clonotype. The rearrangement joins TRBV15 to TRBJ2-6, with TRBD1 as a possible D gene (6 bases). The CDR3 is made up of 18 amino acids. The germline gives CDR1 LNHNV, CDR2 YYDKDF (reference sequence). Trimming removed 1 base at V and 0 bases at J, with 13 bases between. This CDR3 reads CATSRAQGRFSGANVLTF. The CDR3 nucleotides read TGTGCCACCAGCAGAGCCCAGGGGAGATTCTCTGGGGCCAACGTCCTGACTTTC.

This clonotype was recorded at least ten times. This chain connects TRBV20-1 to TRBJ2-5; TRBD2 is a possible D gene (7 bases). Germline CDR1 reads DFQATT; CDR2 reads SNEGSKA (reference sequence). The CDR3 sequence is 12 residues long. Trimming removed 4 bases at V and 5 bases at J, with 11 bases between. The CDR3 is CSAKGGWETQYF. The CDR3 bases are TGCAGTGCTAAGGGGGGGTGGGAGACCCAGTACTTC.

This clonotype was detected ten times or more. This chain joins TRBV3-1 and TRBJ2-7; the D gene is possibly TRBD2 (6 bases). CDR1 is LGHDT, CDR2 YNNKEL, per germline (reference sequence). There are 14 residues in the CDR3. Trimming left V 3 bases short and J 7 bases short, with 16 bases between. The DNA for the CDR3 is TGTGCCAGCAGCCATAAAAGGAGGGGTCGGGAGCAGTACTTC. Protein sequence: CASSHKRRGREQYF.

A few counts support this clonotype. The J gene is TRBJ2-7, the V gene TRBV7-2; D is ambiguous. CDR1 SGHTA and CDR2 FQGNSA come from the germline V gene. The ends were cut back, 2 bases at V and 7 bases at J, with 15 bases in the middle. CDR3 length: 14 residues. The CDR3 protein is CASSLFPATREQYF. In DNA form, the CDR3 reads TGTGCCAGCAGCTTATTTCCCGCCACAAGGGAGCAGTACTTC.

The gene calls are TRBV2 and TRBJ2-7; D perhaps matches TRBD2 (6 bases). Trimming removed 7 bases at V and 2 bases at J, with 12 bases between. The CDR3 is 13 residues long. The germline CDR1 and CDR2 sequences are SNHLY and FYNNEI. DNA of the CDR3: TGTGCCAGCATGAGGGAGGCTACCTACGAGCAGTACTTC. It is translated as CASMREATYEQYF.

This clonotype was seen ten or more times. The CDR3 loop is CASSQDGVSGEAFF. The CDR3 nucleotides read TGTGCCAGCAGCCAAGATGGGGTGTCGGGAGAAGCTTTCTTT. V usage is TRBV3-1 and J usage is TRBJ1-1; D is uncertain. The CDR3 spans 14 residues. Germline V gene lookup returns CDR1 LGHDT and CDR2 YNNKEL (reference sequence). V was trimmed by 0 bases and J by 8 bases, leaving 13 bases between them.

This chain links TRBV29-1 with TRBJ1-2; a possible D gene is TRBD1 (6 bases). V lost 3 bases, J lost 1 base, and 18 bases lay in between. Germline lookup yields CDR1 SQVTM and CDR2 ANQGSEA. The CDR3 length is 16 residues. The CDR3 spells CSVETGRSSRNYGYTF. The DNA for the CDR3 is TGCAGCGTTGAGACAGGCCGATCCTCCCGTAACTATGGCTACACCTTC.

In this sample, this clonotype turned up many times. This sequence joins TRBV29-1 and TRBJ2-1; weak D call: TRBD1 (5 bases). Trimming took 7 bases from V and 4 from J, leaving 11 bases between them. The V gene's germline CDR1 is SQVTM and CDR2 ANQGSEA. CDR3 length: 12 amino acids. The CDR3 spells CSARTGYNEQFF. The CDR3 region has the DNA TGCAGCGCTAGAACAGGTTACAATGAGCAGTTCTTC.

CDR3 nucleotides: TGTGCCGGGGGGGCTCGCACAGATACGCAGTATTTT. This codes for CAGGARTDTQYF. This rearrangement joins TRBV30 to TRBJ2-3; a weak D match, TRBD2 (7 bases). The CDR3 contains 12 residues. Deletions cut 8 bases from V and 1 base from J, with 10 bases between. Looked up from germline, CDR1 is GTSNPN and CDR2 is SVGIG (reference sequence).